Listed here is a single T cell receptor (beta chain). Per the germline V gene, CDR1 is SGHTA and CDR2 is FQGTGA. This CDR3 comprises 15 residues. V lost 1 base and J lost 8; bases outside the gene matches: 6. This sample is drawn from a study of siplizumab effects on memory and regulatory T cells. Clones were sequenced by immunoSEQ multiplex PCR, and TCRdb holds only the in-frame ones, with some missing. In the table there are more than 85,000 clones, roughly 92% of which are singletons. The specimen sequenced was CD4+ T cells sorted from blood. The sequence derives from a human donor in good health. V usage is TRBV7-3 and J usage is TRBJ2-1; TRBD2 matches 9 bases. The CDR3 is CASSLNSGSRDEQFF. The DNA for the CDR3 is TGTGCCAGCAGCTTAAATAGCGGGAGTAGGGATGAGCAGTTCTTC.